The 28 T cell receptor beta chains below were found in one sample sequenced in a study of T cells in Graves' hyperthyroidism and ophthalmopathy. TCR beta CDR3 regions were amplified from RNA transcripts. The HTBI primer set was used in a first-round RT-PCR of the TCR CDR3. TCRdb passed the multiplex PCR reads through MiXCR, listing each CDR3 protein once. The repertoire has 350,000 to 450,000 distinct CDR3 sequences, over 11% of them found once; the top ten carry approximately 10%. Sequencing was carried out using blood. The receptor set was obtained from a woman aged 55-69 years with Graves' hyperthyroidism.

This clonotype was detected many times. The rearrangement links TRBV2 to TRBJ2-2, with TRBD1 matching over 11 bases. Per the germline V gene, CDR1 is SNHLY and CDR2 is FYNNEI. J lost 3 bases, V lost 6 bases, and 6 bases had no gene match. The CDR3 totals 16 residues. The DNA of the CDR3 is TGTGCCAGCAGGAACGGACAGGGGGCGGACACCGGGGAGCTGTTTTTT. Residues: CASRNGQGADTGELFF.

This clonotype was seen a handful of times. V usage is TRBV25-1 and J usage is TRBJ2-3, with D maybe TRBD2 (7 bases). V gave up 2 bases and J gave up 1 base, with 16 bases separating them. This CDR3 spans 17 amino acids. CDR1 and CDR2 from the germline V gene are MGHDK and SYGVNS. CDR3 nucleotide sequence: TGTGCCAGCAGTGAAGGTTGGGGGGGCAGAGGCACAGATACGCAGTATTTT. Translating it yields CASSEGWGGRGTDTQYF.

This clonotype was seen more than once but under ten times. A read error may account for a junction end that differs from germline. The rearrangement joins TRBV7-7 to TRBJ2-5; 9 bases align to TRBD2. This CDR3 is built from 14 residues. In germline, CDR1 is SSHAT, CDR2 FNYEAQ (reference sequence). Written as DNA, the CDR3 is TGTGCTAGCAGCTTAGCGGGAGTGGACGAGACCCAGTACTTC. It translates to CASSLAGVDETQYF.

This clonotype was found many times. The chain recombines TRBV5-1 with TRBJ1-2; D uncertain. There are 14 residues in the CDR3. Per the germline V gene, CDR1 is SGHRS and CDR2 is YFSETQ. Trimming pared 1 base from V and 3 bases from J, leaving 10 bases between. CDR3 DNA sequence: TGCGCCAGCAGCTTGACTAGGTGGGACTATGGCTACACCTTC. It translates to CASSLTRWDYGYTF.

The chain carries TRBV9 and TRBJ2-1; D is unclear. The V and J ends lost 0 bases and 6 bases respectively, with 7 bases between them. In germline, CDR1 is SGDLS, CDR2 YYNGEE. CDR3 length: 13 residues. The CDR3 DNA is TGTGCCAGCAGCGTAGACATCGGCAATGAGCAGTTCTTC. Its translation: CASSVDIGNEQFF.

This clonotype was seen at least ten times. The chain joins TRBV7-3 to TRBJ1-1; D remains ambiguous. Per germline, CDR1 SGHTA and CDR2 FQGTGA. V gave up 2 bases and J gave up 5 bases, with 12 bases separating them. This CDR3 has 14 amino acids. CDR3 amino acids: CASSLGLGMTEAFF. CDR3 coding DNA: TGTGCCAGCAGCTTAGGCCTAGGGATGACTGAAGCTTTCTTT.

This clonotype was detected ten times or more. This chain joins TRBV2 and TRBJ1-4, with TRBD1 matching 8 bases. V shed 9 bases, J shed 5 bases, and the junction held 5 bases outside the gene matches. This CDR3 is 13 amino acids long. CDR1 is SNHLY, CDR2 FYNNEI, per germline. The CDR3 is CARAQGANEKLFF. The CDR3 DNA sequence: TGTGCCAGAGCTCAGGGGGCGAATGAAAAACTGTTTTTT.

This clonotype occurred a few times. This chain joins TRBV19 and TRBJ2-1, with 10 nucleotides matching TRBD2. This CDR3 is built from 16 residues. The V gene's germline CDR1 is LNHDA and CDR2 SQIVND (reference sequence). V was pared by 1 base and J by 3 bases, with 3 bases of the junction left unmatched. For the CDR3, the DNA is TGTGCCAGTAGTATAGTAACTAGCGGGATCTACAATGAGCAGTTCTTC. Translated: CASSIVTSGIYNEQFF.

In this sample, this clonotype turned up a few times. The chain has TRBV5-8 and TRBJ2-7; the match to TRBD2 covers 10 bases. Germline CDR1 is SGHTS and CDR2 is YDEGEE. Losses at the gene ends were 0 bases for V and 0 bases for J; bases not matched to a gene: 3. The CDR3 is 16 amino acids. The CDR3 loop reads CASSLDGTSDSYEQYF. The CDR3 DNA is TGTGCCAGCAGCTTGGACGGGACTAGCGACTCCTACGAGCAGTACTTC.

The V call is TRBV6-2 or TRBV6-3, the J call TRBJ1-1, with 12 bases fitting TRBD1. This CDR3 region has 17 residues. The V gene's germline CDR1 is MNHEY and CDR2 SVGEGT. Trimming at V came to 6 bases and at J to 4 bases, leaving 12 bases not matched to a gene. CDR3 protein: CASRSPGQGAGGTEAFF. DNA of the CDR3: TGTGCCAGCAGATCCCCGGGACAGGGGGCGGGGGGCACTGAAGCTTTCTTT.

This clonotype showed up many times. This rearrangement joins TRBV7-3 to TRBJ2-3; 10 bases agree with TRBD2. This CDR3 spans 16 amino acids. The V gene end was trimmed by 5 bases and the J gene end by 3 bases; junction bases not matched to a gene: 8. The germline CDR1 and CDR2 sequences are SGHTA and FQGTGA. The CDR3 region is CASSKTGLAPTDTQYF. The CDR3 DNA reads as TGTGCCAGCAGCAAGACGGGACTAGCGCCTACAGATACGCAGTATTTT.

The sample holds a few counts of this clonotype. This sequence joins TRBV4-1 and TRBJ1-2; TRBD1 is a possible D gene (6 bases). The germline V gene has CDR1 MGHRA and CDR2 YSYEKL. The CDR3 runs 14 residues. The V gene lost 4 bases and the J gene lost 3 bases, with 12 bases spanning the gap. For the CDR3, the DNA is TGCGCCAGCAGCCCAACGGACAGATACTATGGCTACACCTTC. Amino acids: CASSPTDRYYGYTF.

This clonotype was counted at least ten times. The rearrangement links TRBV7-9 to TRBJ2-5; D unresolved. Between the trimmed V and J ends, which lost 4 bases and 4 bases, there was a span of 7 bases. This CDR3 region has 12 residues. Germline CDR1 reads SEHNR; CDR2 reads FQNEAQ (reference sequence). The CDR3 DNA follows: TGTGCCAGCAGCTCCAGAAGAGAGACCCAGTACTTC. It encodes CASSSRRETQYF.

This clonotype has a count of ten or more. The V gene is TRBV7-3, the J gene TRBJ2-6; D remains unclear. The germline V gene has CDR1 SGHTA and CDR2 FQGTGA. The germline V and J ends were trimmed by 7 bases and 2 bases, with 6 bases remaining between them. The CDR3 contains 13 residues. CDR3 sequence: CASKLAGANVLTF. The CDR3, as DNA: TGTGCCAGCAAACTGGCTGGGGCCAACGTCCTGACTTTC.

V gene TRBV5-1 combines with J gene TRBJ2-3; 7 positions match TRBD2. The CDR3 covers 16 residues. The germline V gene has CDR1 SGHRS and CDR2 YFSETQ. The junction had 13 bases not matched to a gene; V was cut back by 4 bases and J by 5 bases. The CDR3 sequence is CASSRGWDGRKDTQYF. Here the CDR3 DNA reads TGCGCCAGCAGCCGGGGCTGGGACGGGAGGAAAGATACGCAGTATTTT.

This clonotype was seen repeatedly, ten times or more. V usage is TRBV5-1 and J usage is TRBJ2-7, with TRBD1 matching 8 bases. Germline V CDR1 and CDR2: SGHRS, YFSETQ. CDR3 length: 16 amino acids. Trimming took 0 bases from V and 3 from J; bases not matched to a gene: 8. As DNA, the CDR3 is TGCGCCAGCAGCTTGGCACCAGGGGGCGCGGACTACGAGCAGTACTTC. This sequence encodes CASSLAPGGADYEQYF.

This chain uses TRBV11-3 with TRBJ2-3; TRBD1 matches 9 bases. With 4 bases clipped from V and 4 bases from J, the junction kept 9 bases outside the gene matches. The CDR3 spans 16 residues. The germline V gene has CDR1 SGHNT and CDR2 YENEEA. CDR3 nucleotide sequence: TGTGCCAGCAGCTGGAATACAGGGGGCTGGGCAGATACGCAGTATTTT. This sequence encodes CASSWNTGGWADTQYF.

This clonotype was recorded many times. V and J are TRBV5-1 and TRBJ2-2; no reliable D call. V dropped 4 bases and J dropped 4 bases, with 14 bases sitting between them. The germline gives CDR1 SGHRS, CDR2 YFSETQ. The CDR3 covers 15 residues. CDR3 protein: CASSGGRRFTGELFF. The CDR3 DNA sequence: TGCGCCAGCAGCGGTGGCAGGAGATTCACCGGGGAGCTGTTTTTT.

This clonotype has at least ten counts. J is TRBJ2-1 and V is TRBV28, with a weak D call TRBD2 (6 bases). Germline assignment: CDR1 MDHEN and CDR2 SYDVKM. The CDR3 is made up of 15 amino acids. Trimming cost V 4 bases and J 3 bases, with 13 bases left between them. CDR3 residues: CASSYYGGGYNEQFF. As DNA, the CDR3 is TGTGCCAGCAGTTATTATGGGGGAGGCTACAATGAGCAGTTCTTC.

This clonotype was counted a few times. The chain joins TRBV20-1 to TRBJ2-7; a possible D gene is TRBD1 (5 bases). CDR1 DFQATT and CDR2 SNEGSKA come from the germline V gene (reference sequence). The CDR3 runs to 14 residues. V gave up 1 base and J gave up 2 bases, with 12 bases separating them. Here the CDR3 DNA reads TGCAGTGCTAGAGTAAGGAGACAGACCTACGAGCAGTACTTC. Amino acid sequence: CSARVRRQTYEQYF.

This clonotype was seen only a few times. V and J are TRBV2 and TRBJ1-5; 7 bases agree with TRBD1. This CDR3 is 18 amino acids long. Germline V gene data show CDR1 as SNHLY and CDR2 as FYNNEI. V shed 3 bases and J 0 bases; nucleotides not matched to a gene: 11. CDR3 in amino acids: CASSDSGGRGGSNQPQHF. CDR3 DNA sequence: TGTGCCAGCAGTGACTCAGGGGGACGGGGCGGTAGCAATCAGCCCCAGCATTTT.

This clonotype was counted ten times or more. The chain is built from TRBV2 and TRBJ1-1, with 12 bases fitting TRBD1. Germline CDR1 SNHLY, CDR2 FYNNEI. The CDR3 contains 12 residues. V shed 4 bases and J 11 bases; nucleotides not matched to a gene: 2. The CDR3 bases are TGTGCCAGCAGTGGGGACAGGGGGCGTGCTTTCTTT. It is translated as CASSGDRGRAFF.

In this sample, this clonotype turned up a few times. The gene calls are TRBV6-4 and TRBJ2-2; D is perhaps TRBD2 (5 bases). CDR3 length equals 14 residues. V shed 4 bases and J shed 1 base, with 7 bases lying between them. Germline V gene data show CDR1 as MRHNA and CDR2 as SNTAGT. The CDR3 bases are TGTGCCAGCAGTGTCCGGGGGAACACCGGGGAGCTGTTTTTT. It specifies CASSVRGNTGELFF.

The chain has TRBV7-2 and TRBJ2-3; weak D call: TRBD2 (6 bases). The germline CDR1 and CDR2 sequences are SGHTA and FQGNSA. V shed 2 bases and J shed 12 bases, with 12 bases lying between them. This CDR3 comprises 12 residues. The DNA for the CDR3 is TGTGCCAGCAGCTTATCTGCGGGAAGTCAGTATTTT. This translates into CASSLSAGSQYF.

This clonotype came up a few times. The chain has TRBV6-1 and TRBJ2-3; D may match TRBD1 or TRBD2 (5 bases each). CDR1 and CDR2 from the germline V gene are MNHNS and SASEGT. This CDR3 contains 15 residues. Trimming pared 5 bases from V and 0 bases from J, leaving 12 bases between. CDR3 sequence reads: CASSYGWGSTDTQYF. CDR3 DNA: TGTGCCAGCAGTTATGGTTGGGGGAGCACAGATACGCAGTATTTT.

This clonotype appeared many times. The V and J genes are TRBV3-1 and TRBJ2-1; D may be TRBD2 (5 bases). Germline V gene lookup returns CDR1 LGHDT and CDR2 YNNKEL (reference sequence). The CDR3 runs to 11 residues. Trimming took off 4 bases at V and 9 bases at J, with 7 bases between the two ends. DNA for the CDR3: TGTGCCAGCAGCCGTCGGGGTGAGCAGTTCTTC. Translating gives CASSRRGEQFF.

This chain connects TRBV7-3 to TRBJ1-1; 10 bases agree with TRBD1. The CDR3 is 14 amino acids. Germline trimming cut 4 bases from V and 8 bases from J; bases unmatched to any gene: 7. CDR1 is SGHTA and CDR2 is FQGTGA in the germline V gene. This CDR3 reads CASSSQGQGSEAFF. CDR3 nucleotide sequence: TGTGCCAGCAGCTCCCAGGGACAGGGGAGCGAAGCTTTCTTT. The whole variable domain, filled in from reference TRBV7-3 and TRBJ1-1, reads GAGVSQTPSNKVTEKGKYVELRCDPISGHTALYWYRQSLGQGPEFLIYFQGTGAADDSGLPNDRFFAVRPEGSVSTLKIQRTERGDSAVYLCASSSQGQGSEAFFGQGTRLTVV.

This clonotype has a handful of counts. The chain uses TRBV19 and TRBJ1-5; perhaps TRBD1 as D (5 bases). The CDR3 loop spans 15 amino acids. Germline V CDR1 and CDR2: LNHDA, SQIVND (reference sequence). V dropped 5 bases and J dropped 0 bases, with 11 bases sitting between them. The CDR3 is CASSWTKHSNQPQHF. The CDR3 DNA follows: TGTGCCAGTAGTTGGACAAAACATAGCAATCAGCCCCAGCATTTT.